This record concerns one T cell receptor beta chain sequence. No antigen is known for it. Within one base of it there is no much larger clone, and no base qualities were kept. The data were taken from a study of shared clonotypes between healthy human individuals (dated by TCRdb to about 2020). For context, the study as a whole: The cohort included three men and a couple of women between 18 and 49 years of age. To increase sequencing depth and limit assay-specific biases, TCR repertoire library preparation and sequencing were carried out by different laboratories using diverse techniques. The study deeply sequenced blood TCR repertoires of five healthy adults to estimate repertoire size and the extent of clonotype sharing between individuals. For each donor, CD4 naive and CD4 memory were each run on three plates, CD8 naive on two plates, and CD8 memory on one plate. Between about 0.94 and 8.9 billion PBMCs per donor were obtained by leukapheresis. The paper as a whole reports these results and caveats: Because the study included a small number of donors, the genetic and exposure-history diversity represented was limited. Across a few donors, roughly 5.1% of naive CD4, more than 3% of naive CD8, about 2.3% of memory CD4, and under 0.45% of memory CD8 clonotypes were shared. Rarefaction of sorted-subset datasets indicated incomplete sequencing despite the large sequencing depth. Sampling was restricted to blood, and TCR repertoires in tissue are likely to differ from TCR repertoires in blood. Pairwise subsampling led to the expectation that sequencing depth would affect the degree of clonotype sharing among donors. Naive subsets generally had larger estimated clonotype richness than memory subsets. Higher generation probabilities were observed for clonotypes shared by all four sorted-subset donors than for non-shared clonotypes.

Using the deep immunoSEQ assay, multiplex PCR amplified TCR CDR3 regions from genomic DNA. Extracted genomic DNA from each cell subset was spread evenly across all wells of several immunoSEQ 96-well plates, with each plate serving as a replicate. For sorted subsets, roughly 200 ng of genomic DNA, equivalent to around 29,000 T cell genomes, went into each replicate PCR. Purified libraries were quantified with a Qubit 3.0 fluorometer, sized on a Bioanalyzer 2100, and re-quantified with the KAPA Library Quantification kit. Every immunoSEQ 96-well plate was sequenced on a separate single-read 150-cycle Illumina NextSeq 550 flow cell. Concerning the study's data processing: The immunoSEQ output contained only junctional sequences without quality scores, so filtering could not match that applied to full-length reads. To assign V/J genes and CDR3, sequences were annotated against IMGT germline references using PyIR, a Python wrapper for IgBLAST v1.9. Reads were filtered out if the reads had weak V/J assignments (E-value above 1e-6), no CDR3, stop codons, out-of-frame junctions, or ambiguous translated residues. V3J clonotypes were defined by identical inferred V gene, J gene, and CDR3 amino acid sequence. To compute the percentage overlap between repertoires, the number of shared unique clonotypes was divided by the size of the smaller repertoire. Three approaches were used to assess repertoire richness: RTK rarefaction, the Chao1 estimator, and Recon v2.1 estimates of unobserved clonotypes. OLGA was used to compute generation probabilities for all TCRbeta clonotypes that the gDNA method yielded from a few donors. TCRdb took this table from immuneACCESS and kept in-frame rearrangements with V and J called. Such tables lack part of the clones; where checked against another copy, unresolved V genes explain under half of the gap, and the rest is unexplained. The D gene and trimming were derived from the DNA, and the V and J assignments and clone size from that table. The sample table holds about 2.4 million clones, of which around 94% were seen once. The ten largest make up about 0.13% of the sample.

CDR1 and CDR2 are read off the germline V gene as MDHEN and SYDVKM. Trimming removed 6 bases from V and 8 bases from J; the gene matches leave 10 bases unexplained. The CDR3 starts with the cysteine, ends with the phenylalanine, and has 14 residues. CDR3 DNA only is kept here, 42 bases in frame from base 1. The donors were healthy, HIV-negative adults with no recently reported acute infections or vaccinations. Every donor was a Caucasian adult living in Nashville, Tennessee, USA. CD4+ T cells were enriched by magnetic negative selection, after which naive cells were positively selected on CD45RA and the negative fraction was taken as the memory subset. Blood was collected by leukapheresis, and PBMCs were isolated by Ficoll-Histopaque density gradient centrifugation and then cryopreserved in liquid nitrogen vapor phase. Analytical flow cytometry was used to check the purity and quantity of every magnetically sorted T cell population. Each sorted fraction had its genomic DNA isolated and then quantified by UV absorbance on a Nanodrop 2000c.

Sample: naive CD4+ T cells sorted from blood. The cell subset or site label corresponds to: CD45RA+ positively selected. The chain is encoded by TRBV28 joined to TRBJ1-2; 9 bases in between match TRBD1. The TCR sequence derives from a man aged 18 to 29 in good health. The CDR3 corresponds to CASRVAGTGLGYTF. The base sequence is TGTGCCAGCAGGGTCGCCGGGACAGGGTTGGGCTACACCTTC.